These T cell receptor beta chains were read from a single sample in a study of blood T cell repertoires in COVID-19. The assay was immunoSEQ multiplex PCR, and TCRdb's table has in-frame clones only and misses some. The table has 75,000 to 100,000 clones, roughly four fifths seen once; the top ten hold approximately 6.7%. The sample comprised peripheral blood. These receptors were collected from a man in his fifties with active or convalescent COVID-19. The CDR3 runs from the conserved cysteine through the conserved F or W. D genes are given only for firm matches. Some rows have no size entry. The others give once, few or many, or a class for an expanded clone.

>TRBV28|TRBJ1-5|NA|NA
CASSLDRGNQPQHF
TGTGCCAGCAGTTTAGACCGGGGAAATCAGCCCCAGCATTTT
>TRBV3-1/TRBV3-2|TRBJ2-7|NA|NA
CASSQDPQGREQYF
TGTGCCAGCAGCCAAGACCCCCAGGGTAGGGAGCAGTACTTC
>TRBV28|TRBJ1-5|NA|NA
CASSLENRQPQHF
TGTGCCAGCAGTTTAGAGAACCGACAGCCCCAGCATTTT
>TRBV6-6|TRBJ2-2|NA|TRBD1
CASSRPYTGGTGELFF
TGTGCCAGCAGCCGTCCCTATACAGGGGGAACCGGGGAGCTGTTTTTT
>TRBV28|TRBJ1-5|NA|NA
CASTGGGDAQPQHF
TGTGCCAGCACCGGAGGCGGGGATGCCCAGCCCCAGCATTTT
>TRBV28|TRBJ1-4|NA|NA
CASSARERDNEKLFF
TGTGCCAGCAGTGCCCGGGAGAGAGATAATGAAAAACTGTTTTTT
>TRBV19|TRBJ2-2|NA|TRBD2
CASHRGGVGELFF
TGTGCCAGCCACCGGGGGGGAGTAGGGGAGCTGTTTTTT
>TRBV5-4|TRBJ1-4|few|NA
CASSLGQNEKLFF
TGTGCCAGCAGCTTGGGACAGAATGAAAAACTGTTTTTT
>TRBV6-6|TRBJ1-1|NA|NA
CASSYSQTEAFF
TGTGCCAGCAGTTACTCCCAGACTGAAGCTTTCTTT
>TRBV11-2|TRBJ2-1|NA|TRBD2
CASSFGLAGGLNEQFF
TGTGCCAGCAGCTTCGGACTAGCGGGGGGGCTAAATGAGCAGTTCTTC